The T cell receptor (beta chain) described here comes from a study of cytomegalovirus exposure and HLA in healthy donors (TCRdb year 2017). Study-level background: According to an earlier analysis of a few hundred of the donors, 150 million to 200 million T cells yielded over 90 million unique TCR beta sequences and 250 to 350 Gb of sequence data. Donor age, sex, ethnicity and CMV serostatus were compiled together with the repertoire data. A later genetic analysis took genome-wide SNP genotypes for about 65% of the 666 donors and used that subset as a discovery cohort. The genetic ancestry cluster associated with self-reported Caucasian donors included 65% to 90% of the 300 to 450 genotyped donors. To decide whether each TCR beta V gene segment behaved as functional or pseudogenic, an earlier analysis of nearly 600 of the donors relied on high-throughput TCR beta sequencing. Along with the 666-subject first cohort, a separate validation cohort of around 110 different subjects was used. All discovery cohort repertoires had been generated on a single sequencing platform. Both class I and class II loci were covered by HLA typing, at four-digit resolution. Among 398 genotyped donors of the cohort, an average of roughly 230,000 unique TCR beta nucleotide sequences was sequenced per donor, of which about 19% were non-productive. The number of donors typed differed by locus, with 629-630 for A, B, C, DRB1 and DQB1, roughly 520 for DQA1, 600 to 610 for DPA1, and around 460 for DPB1. The study aimed to test whether cataloging public T cell receptors could reveal signatures of past pathogen exposure. High-throughput TCR immunosequencing, statistical association of individual TCRs with disease status, and machine learning were combined to predict cytomegalovirus infection status. A later analysis re-analyzed previously published TCR beta repertoires from 500 to 700 donors and added high-resolution HLA genotyping to study TCR occurrence patterns. Several DR-DQ haplotypes were treated as single units for association and clustering because of strong linkage in the cohort. The later analysis used no new phenotypic data to find candidate immune exposures, relying instead on TCR beta sequences and their occurrence across donors. An early release that covered 640 HLA-typed donors contained about 300 gigabases of sequencing data and around 80 million unique TCR sequences. The study used immunosequencing to profile the T cell repertoires of hundreds of subjects and linked those repertoires to cytomegalovirus serostatus. Study-wide conclusions, independent of this receptor: Because HLA typing was missing for some donors at each locus, association tests included only the typed subset. A later analysis found that HLA-associated TCR beta chains were more clonally expanded and had lower generation probabilities than equally common non-associated chains. Because counts were too low, approximately 18 rarely observed V segments, including chromosome 9 orphons, were excluded from the earlier analysis of 587 of the donors. A cluster of highly shared sequence variants was judged likely to represent a technical artifact of the sequencing pipeline. While some public TCRs were present in many individuals, most TCR sequences turned up only very rarely across donors. The cohort was sequenced for TCR beta chains only, and without alpha or paired-chain data the features that could be detected were limited. The only immune exposure information available for the cohort was CMV serostatus. Correlated functional status among segregating V segments might reflect linkage disequilibrium, but an unknown experimental factor could not be ruled out. A later analysis reported that several top co-occurrence clusters appeared linked to parvovirus B19, influenza, CMV and Epstein-Barr virus. The authors suggested that the approach could potentially be generalized to other disease states and immunological phenotypes. A later genetic analysis reported fewer N-insertions in productive TCRs among donors in an Asian-associated ancestry cluster than the 666-donor mean. In a later genetic analysis, a missense DCLRE1C variant was associated with V-gene and J-gene trimming of TCR beta chains, and the association was replicated in an independent cohort. The classifier was reported to diagnose cytomegalovirus status with high specificity and sensitivity in both the original and validation cohorts. A further reported finding was that TCR beta sequences accurately predicted the HLA-A and HLA-B alleles for most subjects in the first cohort. Most CMV-associated TCR beta chains appeared to be HLA-restricted in a later analysis, and the HLA associations seemed to be driven largely by CMV exposure. Strong co-occurrence of HLA alleles, especially DR and DQ, made assigning TCR associations to individual alleles difficult. An earlier analysis of around 600 of the donors showed that most TCR beta V segments appeared in productive rearrangements either about 90% or about 30% of the time, which broadly matched IMGT annotations. According to a later analysis, TCR association rates differed among HLA loci, with DRB1 alleles showing the most associated TCRs and HLA-C alleles showing the fewest. A later analysis associated 17,000 or so TCR beta sequences with specific HLA alleles at a false discovery rate of 0.05. Sequencing depth was assumed to be roughly uniform across donors in the presence/absence analyses, though that assumption may not hold. The study listed 150 to 200 TCR beta chains as associated with cytomegalovirus. In vitro tests confirmed that a few of the cytomegalovirus-associated TCR beta chains recognize cytomegalovirus antigens. The 87-base-pair reads could not distinguish some IMGT-functional V segments, including TRBV6-2 and TRBV6-3, so those segments were excluded.

Receptor libraries were prepared by the immunoSEQ multiplex PCR assay. For the multiplex PCR, a mixture combining 60 forward primers for TCR Vbeta segments and 13 reverse primers for TCR Jbeta segments was used. The CDR3 region of rearranged TCR beta genes was amplified from genomic DNA with a multiplex PCR assay. The Illumina HiSeq System was used to sequence the amplified TCR beta libraries as 87-base-pair reads. As for how the authors treated the data: A later analysis tallied around 87 million unique TCR beta chains across the 600 to 700 repertoires, and approximately 11 million of those chains were shared by two or more donors. Raw reads were error-corrected and collapsed into unique sequences with a nearest-neighbor algorithm that merged closely related sequences to remove PCR and sequencing errors. Alignment of CDR3 sequences to IMGT reference sequences was used to assign V, D and J gene segments. For a sequence to be retained, a match of at least six nucleotides was required to both a V gene segment and a J gene segment. Rearrangements were called productive when the CDR3 lacked stop codons and stayed in frame with V and J; all others were non-productive. CDR3 was defined by IMGT convention, running from the second conserved V-encoded cysteine to the conserved J-encoded phenylalanine. The earlier analysis of about 590 of the donors excluded sequences that lacked an unambiguous match to a single V gene segment. An earlier analysis of almost 600 of the donors classified V segments as functional when productive rearrangements were above 56.7% and as segregating when the standard deviation between donors was above 5%. A statistical classification framework was built to diagnose cytomegalovirus status from the catalog of TCR beta chain sequences. In a later analysis, V and J genes were assigned by comparing TCR nucleotide sequences against IMGT/GENE-DB human TR gene sequences. The TCRdist pipeline was used in a later analysis to assign CDR3 sequences and most-parsimonious VDJ recombination scenarios. In a later analysis, each TCR beta chain was defined by its CDR3 amino acid sequence together with its V-gene family, and reads lacking a unique V-gene family were excluded. In a later analysis, some 600 highly shared, low-generation-probability nucleotide sequences were removed to address suspected cross-contamination and a sequencing artifact. In a later analysis, a clonal expansion index for each public chain was calculated from normalized within-repertoire ranks of inferred template counts. In a later analysis, generation probabilities were computed using a VDJ recombination model fitted to out-of-frame rearrangements, and the results were checked against IGoR. A later analysis scored TCR-TCR, TCR-HLA and TCR-CMV co-occurrence with hypergeometric tests, applying a repertoire-size bias correction to TCR pairs. To estimate false discovery rates, a later analysis permuted the HLA or CMV assignments 20 times. In a later analysis, co-occurring TCRs were grouped using DBSCAN, with TCRdist sequence similarity added in when clustering inside HLA-allele-positive subsets. Co-occurrence clustering excluded repertoires with fewer than 30,000 or more than 120,000 public chains, plus five with anomalous nucleotide sharing. TCRdb carries this immuneACCESS record with in-frame sequences only. Its versions omit some clonotypes, under half of them owing to an unresolved V gene in the studies checked, with the rest unexplained. V and J calls and clone size follow that table, whereas D and trimming were derived from the DNA. Across this sample there are approximately 99,000 clones, with roughly four fifths seen only once. Approximately 5.4% of the sample is in the top ten clones.

The cohort comprised some 680 healthy bone marrow donors. Cohort members were all nominally healthy when sampled, although unrecorded immune exposures were likely present. The donor tested CMV seropositive, placing the donor among the approximately 290 seropositive members of the cohort. A peripheral blood sample was collected from each donor, and TCR beta sequencing was performed on peripheral blood mononuclear cells. The Qiagen DNeasy Blood Extraction Kit was used to extract genomic DNA from the blood cell samples. The CDR3 runs 16 residues from the cysteine to the phenylalanine. Solely the CDR3 DNA is kept, with 48 bases framed from the first base. CDR1 and CDR2 were assigned from the germline V gene (reference sequence) as SEHNR and FQNEAQ. V loses 2 bases at its end and J loses 5 bases; junction bases beyond the gene matches: 9. The sample holds one count of this clone. Its antigen remains unidentified. The sample holds no much larger clone one base away, and base qualities are not on file.

Material: PBMCs. The sequence is built from TRBV7-9 and TRBJ2-7, and TRBD2 matches 10 of the central bases. The clonotype originates from a man in his forties in good health and CMV-seropositive. The sequenced DNA is TGTGCCAGCAGCTTAAGTTTTAGCGGGAGGAGAGACGAGCAGTACTTC. It translates as CASSLSFSGRRDEQYF.